A selection of T cell receptor beta chains follows, all from one sample in a study of Graves' ophthalmopathy and Graves' hyperthyroidism. TCRdb analysed the multiplex PCR reads with MiXCR anew, one entry per CDR3 protein. The table includes about 700,000 distinct CDR3 sequences, roughly 41% detected once. The source material was peripheral blood. The receptors were gathered from an adult man with Graves' ophthalmopathy. Both conserved end residues are part of each CDR3. D genes are given only for firm matches. Rows may omit the clone size; those that give it use once, few, many or a size class.

size	V	D	J	CDR3	DNA
NA	TRBV20-1	NA	TRBJ2-2	CSAPAGGGGTGELFF	TGCAGTGCCCCCGCAGGGGGAGGGGGCACCGGGGAGCTGTTTTTT
few	TRBV19	NA	TRBJ2-7	CASSIDAGGDEQYF	TGTGCCAGTAGTATAGATGCAGGTGGGGACGAGCAGTACTTC
NA	TRBV25-1	TRBD1	TRBJ1-1	CASSETNRGYTEAFF	TGTGCCAGCAGTGAAACAAACAGGGGATACACTGAAGCTTTCTTT
many	TRBV2	NA	TRBJ2-7	CASSRLVSEQYF	TGTGCCAGCAGCCGACTAGTTTCCGAGCAGTACTTC
many	TRBV7-9	NA	TRBJ2-5	CASSPSTGRFETQYF	TGTGCCAGCAGCCCATCGACCGGACGGTTTGAGACCCAGTACTTC
NA	TRBV10-3	NA	TRBJ1-2	CAVVAEFGYTF	TGTGCCGTAGTCGCGGAATTTGGCTACACCTTC
few	TRBV5-1	TRBD1	TRBJ2-7	CASRGQVGSYEQYF	TGCGCCAGCAGGGGACAGGTGGGCTCCTACGAGCAGTACTTC
NA	TRBV19	NA	TRBJ1-4	CASSNRDGGTNEKLFF	TGTGCCAGTAGTAACCGGGACGGGGGCACTAATGAAAAACTGTTTTTT
many	TRBV9	TRBD1	TRBJ1-2	CASTHRTGGAGGYTF	TGTGCCAGCACCCATCGGACAGGGGGCGCGGGGGGCTACACCTTC
NA	TRBV5-1	NA	TRBJ1-2	CASSLGDRYGYTF	TGCGCCAGCAGCTTGGGGGACCGCTATGGCTACACCTTC
many	TRBV11-1	NA	TRBJ2-2	CASSLGRGRVGELFF	TGTGCCAGCAGCTTAGGACGGGGACGGGTCGGGGAGCTGTTTTTT
NA	TRBV12-3/TRBV12-4	TRBD1	TRBJ1-3	CASRLDREPGNTIYF	TGTGCCAGCAGGCTTGACAGGGAGCCTGGAAACACCATATATTTT
NA	TRBV10-3	NA	TRBJ1-2	CAISDKGHNYGYTF	TGTGCCATCAGTGATAAGGGGCACAACTATGGCTACACCTTC
many	TRBV7-9	NA	TRBJ1-4	CATPASGYEKLFF	TGTGCCACCCCCGCCTCGGGATACGAAAAACTGTTTTTT
NA	TRBV10-3	TRBD2	TRBJ2-2	CAISEPGLAGGRPTNTGELFF	TGTGCCATCAGTGAGCCGGGACTAGCGGGCGGACGACCTACGAACACCGGGGAGCTGTTTTTT
NA	TRBV15	TRBD2	TRBJ2-6	CATSRVAGSGANVLTF	TGTGCCACCAGCAGAGTAGCGGGCTCTGGGGCCAACGTCCTGACTTTC
NA	TRBV6-5	NA	TRBJ2-7	CASSPSVAAYYEQYF	TGTGCCAGCAGCCCAAGCGTCGCGGCGTACTACGAGCAGTACTTC
NA	TRBV5-5	TRBD1	TRBJ1-1	CASSASTGGSSTDTEAFF	TGTGCCAGCAGCGCTTCGACAGGGGGTTCCTCCACGGACACTGAAGCTTTCTTT
NA	TRBV25-1	NA	TRBJ1-4	CASSARRQGATNEKLFF	TGTGCCAGCAGTGCTCGACGACAAGGGGCCACGAATGAAAAACTGTTTTTT
NA	TRBV10-2	TRBD2	TRBJ2-1	CASSGAQRGRSEQFF	TGCGCCAGCAGCGGGGCCCAGCGGGGGAGGAGTGAGCAGTTCTTC
many	TRBV29-1	NA	TRBJ2-6	CSVEQQGSGANVLTF	TGCAGCGTTGAACAACAGGGTTCTGGGGCCAACGTCCTGACTTTC
NA	TRBV12-5	TRBD1	TRBJ1-5	CASGLVLGQINQPQHF	TGTGCTAGTGGTTTGGTACTGGGACAGATTAATCAGCCCCAGCATTTT
many	TRBV2	TRBD2	TRBJ2-7	CASSGGLAYEQYF	TGTGCCAGCAGTGGTGGACTAGCCTACGAGCAGTACTTC
NA	TRBV2	TRBD1	TRBJ1-4	CASSYGTANEKLFF	TGTGCCAGCAGTTACGGGACAGCTAATGAAAAACTGTTTTTT
NA	TRBV11-1	TRBD1	TRBJ2-5	CASSLVSLGTGEDRTGETQYF	TGTGCCAGCAGCTTAGTGTCCCTCGGGACAGGGGAAGATCGGACGGGAGAGACCCAGTACTTC
NA	TRBV7-9	NA	TRBJ1-2	CASSFHRDPWGYTF	TGTGCCAGCAGCTTCCACAGGGACCCTTGGGGCTACACCTTC
many	TRBV19	TRBD2	TRBJ2-7	CASRQRGGYEQYF	TGTGCCAGTAGGCAACGGGGGGGCTACGAGCAGTACTTC
once	TRBV18	TRBD1	TRBJ1-1	CASSMTGGKYEHVTEAFF	TGTGCCAGCTCAATGACAGGGGGCAAATATGAACATGTAACTGAAGCTTTCTTT
once	TRBV7-2	NA	TRBJ1-5	CASSLVWRSLGQPQHF	TGTGCCAGCAGCTTAGTGTGGAGGAGCTTGGGTCAGCCCCAGCATTTT
many	TRBV7-2	NA	TRBJ2-7	CASSLGWGYEQYF	TGTGCCAGCAGCTTAGGCTGGGGCTACGAGCAGTACTTC
many	TRBV19	TRBD2	TRBJ2-5	CASSNPFLAGGTAAQYF	TGTGCCAGTAGTAACCCGTTCTTAGCGGGAGGGACGGCGGCCCAGTACTTC
many	TRBV11-3	NA	TRBJ2-5	CASRDSRGAETQYF	TGTGCCAGCAGAGACTCCAGGGGCGCGGAGACCCAGTACTTC
few	TRBV27	NA	TRBJ2-7	CASSPFLTVSYEQYF	TGTGCCAGCAGTCCCTTCCTCACAGTCTCCTACGAGCAGTACTTC
many	TRBV20-1	TRBD2	TRBJ2-7	CSARVSGVYEQYF	TGCAGTGCTAGGGTCAGCGGGGTCTACGAGCAGTACTTC
many	TRBV10-3	NA	TRBJ2-6	CAISGQSSGANVLTF	TGTGCCATCAGTGGACAGAGCTCTGGGGCCAACGTCCTGACTTTC
NA	TRBV29-1	NA	TRBJ1-2	CSVPPDRNNYGYTF	TGCAGCGTCCCCCCCGACAGGAATAACTATGGCTACACCTTC
NA	TRBV10-2	NA	TRBJ1-2	CASSPGSVSNYGYTF	TGCGCCAGCAGCCCGGGGTCAGTCTCTAACTATGGCTACACCTTC
NA	TRBV6-1	TRBD1	TRBJ1-2	CASSEGTGGEGYTF	TGTGCCAGCAGTGAAGGGACAGGGGGCGAGGGCTACACCTTC
NA	TRBV29-1	NA	TRBJ1-4	CSAAAGGKLFF	TGCAGCGCCGCCGCTGGGGGAAAACTGTTTTTT
NA	TRBV15	TRBD1	TRBJ2-6	CATSSPGGTGVTF	TGTGCCACCAGCAGCCCCGGGGGGACAGGGGTGACTTTC
NA	TRBV7-2	TRBD1	TRBJ2-7	CASSLAFPGQTYEQYF	TGTGCCAGCAGCTTAGCGTTCCCGGGACAGACCTACGAGCAGTACTTC
few	TRBV7-9	NA	TRBJ1-2	CASSLGGGRGYTF	TGTGCCAGCAGCTTGGGTGGAGGTCGCGGCTACACCTTC
NA	TRBV7-2	TRBD2	TRBJ2-6	CASSSLAGGSSGANVLTF	TGTGCCAGCAGTTCTCTAGCGGGGGGTAGCTCTGGGGCCAACGTCCTGACTTTC
NA	TRBV19	NA	TRBJ2-2	CASSPWTSHTGELFF	TGTGCCAGTAGTCCTTGGACAAGCCATACCGGGGAGCTGTTTTTT
NA	TRBV25-1	NA	TRBJ1-3	CASSVGSTIYF	TGTGCCAGCAGTGTTGGAAGCACCATATATTTT